This TCR beta chain comes out of a study of T cells in Graves' hyperthyroidism and ophthalmopathy. Amplification of TCR beta CDR3 regions was performed using RNA transcripts as template. The TCR CDR3 was amplified in a first-round RT-PCR using the HTBI primer set. TCRdb ran MiXCR on the multiplex PCR reads and lists one entry per CDR3 protein. This sample has 250,000 or so distinct CDR3 sequences; roughly 14% occur once, and the top ten carry about 14%. This clonotype was counted many times. The receptor was isolated from a woman aged 40 to 50 with Graves' hyperthyroidism that later progressed to Graves' ophthalmopathy. The sequenced sample consisted of blood.

This chain's CDR3 is CSARALGVYEQYF. The CDR3 bases are TGCAGTGCTAGAGCTTTAGGGGTTTACGAGCAGTACTTC. The rearrangement uses TRBV20-1 and TRBJ2-7; D is perhaps TRBD1 (5 bases). Germline loops: CDR1 DFQATT, CDR2 SNEGSKA (reference sequence). Trimming pared 1 base from V and 4 bases from J, leaving 11 bases between. The CDR3 covers 13 residues.